The source of this T cell receptor beta chain is a study of T cell responses to AZD1222 COVID-19 vaccine. Overall study results and limits: The donor cohort was predominantly white British with a female majority, and clonal diversity may have been underestimated. Researchers took repertoire samples only after the peak T cell response had come. Two AZD1222 doses significantly raised spike-specific TCR breadth and depth over controls.

A word on this clone: What it binds is unknown.

Germline V gives CDR1 MDHEN, CDR2 SYDVKM. This CDR3 region has 15 residues. V lost 4 bases, J lost 5 bases, and 5 bases stayed unmatched. TCRdb keeps only in-frame clones here, not all; method: immunoSEQ multiplex PCR. The sample records 60,000 or so clones, around 83% being singletons. The source was peripheral blood, collected on day 0 of AZD1222 vaccination. The chain links TRBV28 to TRBJ1-5; 10 bases are shared with TRBD1. The clonotype was recovered from an adult in good health. The CDR3 sequence is CASSSPTGGHQPQHF. The DNA for the CDR3 is TGTGCCAGCAGTTCCCCGACAGGGGGCCATCAGCCCCAGCATTTT.